The 20 T cell receptor beta chains reported below all come from one sample, sequenced in a study of Tregs in tolerant kidney transplant recipients. Libraries were prepared by immunoSEQ multiplex PCR; TCRdb keeps only in-frame clonotypes and omits some of them. In the table there are fewer than 150,000 clones, around nine tenths of which are singletons. Specimen: CD4+ T cells from blood. Receptor source: a human donor in good health.

The chain has TRBV18 and TRBJ1-3; D is unresolved. Trimming shortened V by 0 bases and J by 1 base, and 7 bases separated the two germline ends. Per the germline V gene, CDR1 is KGHSH and CDR2 is LQKENI. The CDR3 loop spans 15 amino acids. The CDR3 is CASSPPSGSGNTIYF. As DNA, the CDR3 is TGTGCCAGCTCACCACCGTCCGGATCTGGAAACACCATATATTTT.

This chain uses TRBV18 with TRBJ1-6; perhaps TRBD1 as D (5 bases). CDR1 KGHSH and CDR2 LQKENI come from the germline V gene. CDR3 size: 15 residues. The V gene lost 3 bases and the J gene lost 5 bases, with 11 bases spanning the gap. The CDR3 sequence: CASSPRGTDNSPLHF. The CDR3 DNA reads TGTGCCAGCTCACCGAGAGGGACGGATAATTCACCCCTCCACTTT.

The chain employs TRBV11-3 and TRBJ2-1; no clear D. CDR3 length equals 13 residues. The germline V gene encodes CDR1 SGHNT and CDR2 YENEEA. Trimming removed 2 bases at V and 4 bases at J, with 6 bases between. This chain's CDR3 is CASSLQLYNEQFF. CDR3 nucleotides: TGTGCCAGCAGCTTACAACTGTACAATGAGCAGTTCTTC.

The CDR3 loop is CASSLRGTPLNTEAFF. The CDR3 region has the DNA TGCGCCAGCAGCTTGAGGGGGACCCCTCTGAACACTGAAGCTTTCTTT. This chain joins TRBV5-1 and TRBJ1-1; perhaps TRBD1 as D (6 bases). The CDR3 loop spans 16 amino acids. Germline V CDR1 and CDR2: SGHRS, YFSETQ. V was clipped by 1 base and J by 0 bases, with 13 bases between them. The full variable domain, in which reference TRBV5-1 and TRBJ1-1 provide the parts outside the CDR3, is KAGVTQTPRYLIKTRGQQVTLSCSPISGHRSVSWYQQTPGQGLQFLFEYFSETQRNKGNFPGRFSGRQFSNSRSEMNVSTLELGDSALYLCASSLRGTPLNTEAFFGQGTRLTVV.

As DNA, the CDR3 is TGTGCCAGCAGTGAAGGGCAGGGGCTTGGCTACACCTTC. Protein sequence: CASSEGQGLGYTF. V is TRBV2 and J is TRBJ1-2, with D perhaps matching TRBD1 (6 bases). The V and J ends lost 1 base and 7 bases respectively, with 10 bases between them. CDR3 length equals 13 residues. Germline V gene sequence: CDR1 SNHLY, CDR2 FYNNEI.

The chain employs TRBV7-9 and TRBJ2-2, with unresolved D. The CDR3 runs 12 residues. Germline V gives CDR1 SEHNR, CDR2 FQNEAQ (reference sequence). Trimming shortened V by 4 bases and J by 6 bases, and 6 bases separated the two germline ends. CDR3 DNA: TGTGCCAGCAGCTCCTCAGCCGGGGAGCTGTTTTTT. Its protein is CASSSSAGELFF.

The chain is built from TRBV18 and TRBJ2-2; 10 nucleotides line up with TRBD1. Germline CDR1 is KGHSH and CDR2 is LQKENI. Trimming cost V 5 bases and J 4 bases; bases outside gene matches: 10. This CDR3 region has 17 residues. CDR3 bases: TGTGCCAGCTCAACCCGGACAGGGGGATCGGGCACCGGGGAGCTGTTTTTT. It specifies CASSTRTGGSGTGELFF.

The chain joins TRBV5-1 to TRBJ2-1, with a tentative D call TRBD2 (6 bases). Germline lookup yields CDR1 SGHRS and CDR2 YFSETQ. The CDR3 runs to 14 residues. V lost 4 bases, J lost 6 bases, and 14 bases lay in between. The CDR3 nucleotides read TGCGCCAGCAGCCCCCGGGAGCCACTCAATGAGCAGTTCTTC. Amino acids: CASSPREPLNEQFF.

This chain uses TRBV11-2 with TRBJ1-5, with D possibly matching TRBD1 (6 bases). This CDR3 is built from 17 residues. Trimming took 5 bases from V and 6 from J, leaving 23 bases between them. The germline gives CDR1 SGHAT, CDR2 FQNNGV. The CDR3 DNA reads TGTGCCAGCAGCGAGGTCGTCAGGGGCGGGGGTCCTCAGCCCCAGCATTTT. Translation: CASSEVVRGGGPQPQHF.

As to this clone: The junction shows a germline mismatch at one end, possibly a read error. This chain joins TRBV6-1 and TRBJ1-1; the D is unclear. The CDR3 is 13 amino acids. CDR1 is MNHNS and CDR2 is SASEGT in the germline V gene. Here the CDR3 DNA reads TGTGCCAGCAGTGGTTCAGAGAACACTGAGGCTTTCTTT. Its translation is CASSGSENTEAFF.

The rearrangement links TRBV27 to TRBJ1-4, with D uncertain. Deletions cut 4 bases from V and 0 bases from J, with 6 bases between. CDR1 is MNHEY, CDR2 SMNVEV, per germline (reference sequence). There are 14 residues in the CDR3. CDR3 DNA: TGTGCCAGCAGTTCAACTCCAACTAATGAAAAACTGTTTTTT. It yields the protein CASSSTPTNEKLFF.

The V gene is TRBV5-3, the J gene TRBJ1-3; D perhaps matches TRBD1 (5 bases). TRBV5-3 is an open reading frame, and its role is uncertain. V dropped 0 bases and J dropped 3 bases, with 10 bases sitting between them. The CDR3 extends over 15 amino acids. The CDR3 region has the DNA TGTGCCAGAAGCTTGGGGGGACGTGGTGGAAACACCATATATTTT. This translates into CARSLGGRGGNTIYF.

The rearrangement uses TRBV10-1 and TRBJ2-1, with D possibly matching TRBD1 (5 bases). Germline CDR1 and CDR2: WNHNN and SYGVQD (reference sequence). The CDR3 has 14 residues. V lost 4 bases, J lost 1 base, and 8 bases lay in between. The CDR3 sequence is CASSVGASYNEQFF. As DNA, the CDR3 is TGCGCCAGCAGTGTAGGGGCATCCTACAATGAGCAGTTCTTC.

This rearrangement joins TRBV27 to TRBJ1-1; no clear D gene. CDR3 length: 15 amino acids. The V gene lost 2 bases and the J gene lost 4 bases, with 14 bases spanning the gap. CDR1 is MNHEY and CDR2 is SMNVEV in the germline V gene (reference sequence). The CDR3 DNA reads TGTGCCAGCAGTTTAGGCTGGTTTTCCGTCACTGAAGCTTTCTTT. This sequence encodes CASSLGWFSVTEAFF.

The chain links TRBV11-2 to TRBJ2-3; the match to TRBD2 covers 8 bases. Germline values: CDR1 SGHAT, CDR2 FQNNGV. The CDR3 runs to 14 residues. The trim removed 10 bases at V and 4 bases at J, leaving 10 bases unmatched. This CDR3 is CATSGTRTPDTQYF. CDR3 coding DNA: TGTGCCACCTCCGGGACTAGGACTCCAGATACGCAGTATTTT. Full variable domain (outside the CDR3, taken from reference TRBV11-2 and TRBJ2-3): EAGVAQSPRYKIIEKRQSVAFWCNPISGHATLYWYQQILGQGPKLLIQFQNNGVVDDSQLPKDRFSAERLKGVDSTLKIQPAKLEDSAVYLCATSGTRTPDTQYFGPGTRLTVL.

The chain recombines TRBV11-2 with TRBJ2-2, with 12 positions matching TRBD2. Germline lookup yields CDR1 SGHAT and CDR2 FQNNGV. This CDR3 contains 16 residues. Losses at the gene ends were 6 bases for V and 7 bases for J; bases not matched to a gene: 9. The CDR3 sequence: CASSQRASGRGGELFF. CDR3 in DNA: TGTGCCAGCAGTCAGAGAGCTAGCGGGAGGGGCGGGGAGCTGTTTTTT. Combining the CDR3 with reference TRBV11-2 and TRBJ2-2 gives the whole variable domain EAGVAQSPRYKIIEKRQSVAFWCNPISGHATLYWYQQILGQGPKLLIQFQNNGVVDDSQLPKDRFSAERLKGVDSTLKIQPAKLEDSAVYLCASSQRASGRGGELFFGEGSRLTVL.

Note on this clone: An end of the junction does not agree with germline; a read error may underlie this. The V and J genes are TRBV7-7 and TRBJ2-5, with a possible D match to TRBD2 (6 bases). The CDR3 extends over 14 amino acids. CDR1 is SSHAT, CDR2 FNYEAQ, per germline (reference sequence). CDR3 nucleotide sequence: TGTGCTAGCAGCTTAGCCGGGAGAGGGGAGACCCAGTACTTC. It encodes CASSLAGRGETQYF.

This chain connects TRBV7-9 to TRBJ1-3; D is unclear. Per the germline V gene, CDR1 is SEHNR and CDR2 is FQNEAQ (reference sequence). The CDR3 length is 13 residues. Between the trimmed V and J ends, which lost 5 bases and 7 bases, there was a span of 12 bases. CDR3 in DNA: TGTGCCAGCAGCGTCGGACCTGCTAACACCATATATTTT. Translation: CASSVGPANTIYF. The whole variable domain, filled in from reference TRBV7-9 and TRBJ1-3, reads DTGVSQNPRHKITKRGQNVTFRCDPISEHNRLYWYRQTLGQGPEFLTYFQNEAQLEKSRLLSDRFSAERPKGSFSTLEIQRTEQGDSAMYLCASSVGPANTIYFGEGSWLTVV.

V and J are TRBV5-1 and TRBJ1-1; perhaps TRBD1 as D (5 bases). This CDR3 has 15 amino acids. Between the trimmed V and J ends, which lost 6 bases and 4 bases, there was a span of 19 bases. Germline CDR1 SGHRS, CDR2 YFSETQ. CDR3 bases: TGCGCCAGCACCCCGGCCAATTCAGGGATCACTGAAGCTTTCTTT. Amino acids: CASTPANSGITEAFF.

This chain links TRBV18 with TRBJ2-7; TRBD1 aligns across 9 bases. Germline CDR1 is KGHSH and CDR2 is LQKENI. Trimming at V came to 4 bases and at J to 3 bases, leaving 1 base not matched to a gene. The CDR3 has 13 amino acids. CDR3 sequence (DNA): TGTGCCAGCTCACGGGACAGGGACTACGAGCAGTACTTC. Its protein is CASSRDRDYEQYF.